This T cell receptor (beta chain) is from a study of blood T cells in healthy people across ages. Study-level results: Nothing was known about donor CMV status, and this possibly confounded expanded clonotype changes.

Comments on this clonotype: The antigen remains unidentified.

PBMCs were isolated at a quantity of at least 7 million per sample. Germline assignment: CDR1 LGHDT and CDR2 YNNKEL (reference sequence). The V segment lost 4 bases and the J segment 0 bases; nucleotides outside the gene matches: 4. The CDR3 sequence is 17 residues long. Through a sample-barcoded 5' primer and a J-beta primer mix, a second PCR was run for 7 to 11 cycles. TCRdb redid the calling of the 5' RACE reads with MiXCR, one entry per CDR3 protein. This sample has around 970,000 distinct CDR3 sequences, with roughly half found just once. The chain combines TRBV3-1 with TRBJ2-2; 11 bases are shared with TRBD2. The TCR was taken from a woman in her fifties or sixties in good health. Material for sequencing was blood. The CDR3 DNA reads as TGTGCCAGCAGCCCTCCTAGCGGGAGGTCGAACACCGGGGAGCTGTTTTTT. It encodes CASSPPSGRSNTGELFF.